The clone carrying this TCR beta chain came up many times. Its cognate antigen is unknown. The CDR3 extends over 14 amino acids. Losses at the gene ends were 6 bases for V and 9 bases for J; bases not matched to a gene: 6. The germline V gene encodes CDR1 ENHRY and CDR2 SYGVKD. These data are taken from a study of T cells in Graves' hyperthyroidism and ophthalmopathy. Researchers barred patients who had uncontrolled infection, other autoimmune disease, pregnancy or lactation. RNA transcripts gave rise to amplified TCR beta CDR3 regions. The HTBI set primed first-round TCR CDR3 RT-PCR. MiXCR was run by TCRdb on the multiplex PCR reads, yielding one entry per CDR3 protein. The sample contains 350,000 to 450,000 distinct CDR3 sequences, around 13% of which appear only once. Findings and caveats of the study: Most clonotypes expanded in the thyroid (above 0.001) were also present in blood.

The rearrangement joins TRBV10-3 to TRBJ2-1; 12 positions match TRBD2. What was sequenced was blood. The receptor comes from an older woman with Graves' hyperthyroidism. CDR3 region: CAIRGLAGVSEQFF. The DNA for the CDR3 is TGTGCCATCAGGGGACTAGCGGGTGTTTCTGAGCAGTTCTTC.